Each of the 27 T cell receptor beta chains below was sequenced from the same sample in a study of cytomegalovirus exposure and HLA in healthy donors. 60 Vbeta and 13 Jbeta primers were used in PCR. This table comes from immunoSEQ multiplex PCR, and its TCRdb copy is limited to in-frame clones, with some not included. Of fewer than 150,000 clones listed, 55% to 80% were seen once; the top ten hold 14%. The sample consisted of PBMCs. These TCRs come from a human donor in good health.

In this sample, this clone turned up a few times. The chain combines TRBV14 with TRBJ1-2; D is unclear. Trimming cost V 3 bases and J 3 bases, with 14 bases left between them. This CDR3 contains 15 residues. The germline CDR1 and CDR2 sequences are SGHDN and FVKESK. Written as DNA, the CDR3 is TGTGCCAGCAGCCAGACCGGGAACCTGCACTATGGCTACACCTTC. It encodes CASSQTGNLHYGYTF.

The sample holds one count of this clone. The chain joins TRBV11-3 to TRBJ2-5, with 8 bases fitting TRBD1. V dropped 2 bases and J dropped 4; count of bases not matched to a gene: 9. CDR3 length: 16 residues. CDR1 and CDR2 (germline): SGHNT, YENEEA. CDR3 coding DNA: TGTGCCAGCAGCTTAAGCACAGGGGGTGACGGAGAGACCCAGTACTTC. Its translation: CASSLSTGGDGETQYF.

A single count supports this clone. The V and J genes are TRBV10-2 and TRBJ2-1; 7 bases are a match to TRBD1. Germline loops: CDR1 WSHSY, CDR2 SAAADI. J gave up 4 bases and V 8 bases, and 2 bases lay outside the gene matches. This CDR3 comprises 12 residues. CDR3 bases: TGCGCCAGCGTGGGACAGTACAATGAGCAGTTCTTC. Its translation is CASVGQYNEQFF.

The chain combines TRBV2 with TRBJ1-4; no definite D call. The CDR3 extends over 16 amino acids. Germline loops: CDR1 SNHLY, CDR2 FYNNEI. Trimming took 6 bases from V and 0 from J, leaving 14 bases between them. DNA of the CDR3: TGTGCCAGCAGCCCGAGAAAGTCAACAACTAATGAAAAACTGTTTTTT. It is translated as CASSPRKSTTNEKLFF.

The chain carries TRBV5-1 and TRBJ1-1; 12 nucleotides align to TRBD1. Germline V CDR1 and CDR2: SGHRS, YFSETQ. The CDR3 has 16 amino acids. V shed 1 base and J 3 bases; nucleotides not matched to a gene: 4. The CDR3 nucleotides read TGCGCCAGCAGCTTGTGGGACAGGGGGCCTCACACTGAAGCTTTCTTT. This translates into CASSLWDRGPHTEAFF.

The chain combines TRBV27 with TRBJ2-7; TRBD1 aligns across 7 bases. V was pared by 3 bases and J by 3 bases, with 8 bases of the junction left unmatched. This CDR3 is 15 amino acids long. Per the germline V gene, CDR1 is MNHEY and CDR2 is SMNVEV (reference sequence). Here the CDR3 reads CASSFYPGQNYEQYF. The CDR3 coding sequence is TGTGCCAGCAGTTTTTACCCGGGACAGAACTACGAGCAGTACTTC.

This chain joins TRBV5-1 and TRBJ2-5; 10 bases are shared with TRBD2. This CDR3 is 16 amino acids long. The J segment lost 4 bases and the V segment lost 0 bases, leaving 6 bases of the junction unmatched. Germline V gene data show CDR1 as SGHRS and CDR2 as YFSETQ. CDR3 DNA: TGCGCCAGCAGCTTGGGACCTAGCGGGAGTGTAGAGACCCAGTACTTC. Its protein is CASSLGPSGSVETQYF. Using reference TRBV5-1 and TRBJ2-5 for the parts outside the CDR3, the full variable domain is KAGVTQTPRYLIKTRGQQVTLSCSPISGHRSVSWYQQTPGQGLQFLFEYFSETQRNKGNFPGRFSGRQFSNSRSEMNVSTLELGDSALYLCASSLGPSGSVETQYFGPGTRLLVL.

A few counts support this clone. The rearrangement joins TRBV5-1 to TRBJ2-7; D possibly corresponds to TRBD2 (6 bases). CDR1 is SGHRS and CDR2 is YFSETQ in the germline V gene. V lost 7 bases to trimming and J lost 7 bases, with 12 bases between them. The CDR3 has 11 amino acids. CDR3 coding DNA: TGCGCCAGCTGGGCCGCGGGGGAGCAGTACTTC. This translates into CASWAAGEQYF.

J is TRBJ2-2 and V is TRBV10-3, with D perhaps matching TRBD2 (6 bases). The CDR3 runs to 13 residues. Germline V gene sequence: CDR1 ENHRY, CDR2 SYGVKD. Trimming pared 11 bases from V and 5 bases from J, leaving 15 bases between. Here the CDR3 reads CAAGLPATGELFF. CDR3 sequence (DNA): TGTGCCGCGGGACTTCCGGCTACCGGGGAGCTGTTTTTT.

The chain carries TRBV19 and TRBJ1-6; TRBD1 might be the D (5 bases). V dropped 6 bases and J dropped 7 bases, with 16 bases sitting between them. This CDR3 is 15 amino acids long. Germline V gene lookup returns CDR1 LNHDA and CDR2 SQIVND (reference sequence). The CDR3 loop is CASRSGRRGNSPLHF. The CDR3 nucleotides read TGTGCCAGTAGATCCGGGCGGCGGGGGAATTCACCCCTCCACTTT.

The chain couples TRBV27 to TRBJ1-2, with D unclear. The CDR3 covers 13 residues. Looked up from germline, CDR1 is MNHEY and CDR2 is SMNVEV (reference sequence). Trimming took 3 bases from V and 0 from J, leaving 5 bases between them. The CDR3 sequence: CASSFGTNYGYTF. As DNA, the CDR3 is TGTGCCAGCAGTTTCGGGACTAACTATGGCTACACCTTC.

This clone showed up just a few times. The chain links TRBV2 to TRBJ1-1; D uncertain. The germline V gene has CDR1 SNHLY and CDR2 FYNNEI. This CDR3 has 10 residues. V shed 4 bases and J shed 14 bases, with 11 bases lying between them. The CDR3 nucleotides are TGTGCCAGCAGTGGACGGAGACTCTTCTTT. Protein: CASSGRRLFF.

The rearrangement uses TRBV28 and TRBJ2-7; D is unresolved. The CDR3 totals 12 residues. Trimming pared 3 bases from V and 9 bases from J, leaving 12 bases between. Per germline, CDR1 MDHEN and CDR2 SYDVKM. CDR3 sequence (DNA): TGTGCCAGCAGTTTCGTTAGCAAAAGGCAGTACTTC. Translated: CASSFVSKRQYF.

The V call is TRBV5-1, the J call TRBJ2-1, with D possibly TRBD1 on 6 matching bases. Germline V gene data show CDR1 as SGHRS and CDR2 as YFSETQ. This CDR3 contains 14 residues. The V end was cut by 5 bases, the J end by 8 bases, with 17 bases between. CDR3 in amino acids: CASRGAGRTYEQFF. DNA for the CDR3: TGCGCCAGCAGGGGGGCAGGGCGAACATATGAGCAGTTCTTC.

The chain employs TRBV6-1 and TRBJ2-7; 8 positions match TRBD1. CDR1 and CDR2 from the germline V gene are MNHNS and SASEGT. V gave up 5 bases and J gave up 6 bases; unmatched junction bases: 9. This CDR3 comprises 14 residues. The DNA for the CDR3 is TGTGCCAGCAGTACGTCCCGGGACAGGAGCGAGCAGTACTTC. Its protein is CASSTSRDRSEQYF.

This clone was found a few times. The CDR3: CASSPSGGMNTEAFF. The CDR3 coding sequence is TGTGCCAGCAGCCCCTCAGGGGGGATGAACACTGAAGCTTTCTTT. The gene calls are TRBV6-5 and TRBJ1-1, with 7 positions matching TRBD1. The V gene's germline CDR1 is MNHEY and CDR2 SVGAGI. The CDR3 is 15 amino acids. After removal of 6 bases from V and 0 bases from J, the junction contained 7 bases not matched to a gene.

The chain recombines TRBV4-2 with TRBJ2-1; D is possibly TRBD2 (5 bases). CDR3 length equals 16 residues. CDR1 and CDR2 from the germline V gene are LGHNA and YNFKEQ. Trimming stripped 0 bases from V and 6 bases from J, with 15 bases between. Here the CDR3 reads CASSQDRWTSSNEQFF. CDR3 sequence (DNA): TGTGCCAGCAGCCAAGATCGGTGGACTTCCAGCAATGAGCAGTTCTTC.

The gene calls are TRBV7-2 and TRBJ1-2; possibly TRBD1 for D (6 bases). The V gene lost 7 bases and the J gene lost 8 bases, with 17 bases spanning the gap. In germline, CDR1 is SGHTA, CDR2 FQGNSA. The CDR3 runs 13 residues. In DNA, the CDR3 is TGTGCCAGCAACGGGGGGCAAACGAGAGGCTACACCTTC. This translates into CASNGGQTRGYTF.

This chain joins TRBV5-1 and TRBJ2-5; D unclear. Trimming took off 0 bases at V and 1 base at J, with 10 bases between the two ends. Per germline, CDR1 SGHRS and CDR2 YFSETQ. The CDR3 sequence is 15 residues long. In DNA form, the CDR3 reads TGCGCCAGCAGCTTGGGTCCTCAGGCCCAAGAGACCCAGTACTTC. Protein product: CASSLGPQAQETQYF. The full variable domain, completed using reference TRBV5-1 and TRBJ2-5, is KAGVTQTPRYLIKTRGQQVTLSCSPISGHRSVSWYQQTPGQGLQFLFEYFSETQRNKGNFPGRFSGRQFSNSRSEMNVSTLELGDSALYLCASSLGPQAQETQYFGPGTRLLVL.

The CDR3 coding sequence is TGTGCCAGCAGTCAAGGGGGGGGATTCTCCTACGAGCAGTACTTC. It codes for CASSQGGGFSYEQYF. The V and J genes are TRBV28 and TRBJ2-7, with D perhaps matching TRBD2 (7 bases). V shed 5 bases and J shed 0 bases, with 14 bases lying between them. CDR3 length equals 15 residues. Germline values: CDR1 MDHEN, CDR2 SYDVKM.

The chain uses TRBV9 and TRBJ2-5, with unresolved D. TRBJ2-7 explains the end of the DNA better; the J call may be wrong. Germline V gives CDR1 SGDLS, CDR2 YYNGEE. The CDR3 covers 14 residues. DNA of the CDR3: TGTGCCAGCAGCGTAGGTAAGAGCTCCTACGAGCAGTACTTC. Amino acid sequence: CASSVGKSSYEQYF.

This clone was detected only a few times. CDR3: CASSQDSGLAGNYEQYF. The CDR3 region has the DNA TGCGCCAGCAGCCAAGATTCCGGGCTAGCGGGCAACTACGAGCAGTACTTC. The chain joins TRBV4-1 to TRBJ2-7, with 8 bases aligning to TRBD2. V was clipped by 0 bases and J by 3 bases; unmatched bases: 10. Germline assignment: CDR1 MGHRA and CDR2 YSYEKL. The CDR3 runs to 17 residues.

In this sample, this clone turned up a few times. The CDR3 bases are TGTGCCATGAGTTCGGTAGAGGATGGGACCCAGTACTTC. It codes for CAMSSVEDGTQYF. The V gene is TRBV28, the J gene TRBJ2-5; D unclear. V gave up 10 bases and J gave up 7 bases, with 19 bases separating them. The CDR3 runs 13 residues. Germline loops: CDR1 MDHEN, CDR2 SYDVKM.

This chain connects TRBV28 to TRBJ1-3; D ambiguous. Trimming removed 4 bases at V and 0 bases at J, with 10 bases between. CDR1 and CDR2 (germline): MDHEN, SYDVKM. This CDR3 spans 15 amino acids. Here the CDR3 DNA reads TGTGCCAGCAGTTATACGACGGGCTCTGGAAACACCATATATTTT. It encodes CASSYTTGSGNTIYF. Based on the CDR3 plus reference TRBV28 and TRBJ1-3, the full variable domain is DVKVTQSSRYLVKRTGEKVFLECVQDMDHENMFWYRQDPGLGLRLIYFSYDVKMKEKGDIPEGYSVSREKKERFSLILESASTNQTSMYLCASSYTTGSGNTIYFGEGSWLTVV.

V gene TRBV5-5 combines with J gene TRBJ2-7; possibly TRBD1 for D (5 bases). The length of the CDR3 is 13 residues. Trimming stripped 2 bases from V and 3 bases from J, with 9 bases between. The germline CDR1 and CDR2 sequences are SGHKS and YYEKEE (reference sequence). The CDR3 protein is CASSFRQFYEQYF. The CDR3 DNA sequence: TGTGCCAGCAGCTTCCGACAGTTCTACGAGCAGTACTTC.

The chain has TRBV4-1 and TRBJ1-3; D may be TRBD1 (6 bases). Germline CDR1 is MGHRA and CDR2 is YSYEKL. Trimming stripped 1 base from V and 9 bases from J, with 13 bases between. This CDR3 region has 14 residues. The DNA for the CDR3 is TGCGCCAGCAGCCAAGTGGGGAGGGGGACCACCATATATTTT. It encodes CASSQVGRGTTIYF.

The chain employs TRBV9 and TRBJ1-4; TRBD1 matches at 8 bases. The V segment lost 4 bases and the J segment 6 bases; nucleotides outside the gene matches: 2. This CDR3 has 13 residues. Germline V gene data show CDR1 as SGDLS and CDR2 as YYNGEE. The DNA of the CDR3 is TGTGCCAGCAGCCAGGGGGCTGATGAAAAACTGTTTTTT. Residues: CASSQGADEKLFF.